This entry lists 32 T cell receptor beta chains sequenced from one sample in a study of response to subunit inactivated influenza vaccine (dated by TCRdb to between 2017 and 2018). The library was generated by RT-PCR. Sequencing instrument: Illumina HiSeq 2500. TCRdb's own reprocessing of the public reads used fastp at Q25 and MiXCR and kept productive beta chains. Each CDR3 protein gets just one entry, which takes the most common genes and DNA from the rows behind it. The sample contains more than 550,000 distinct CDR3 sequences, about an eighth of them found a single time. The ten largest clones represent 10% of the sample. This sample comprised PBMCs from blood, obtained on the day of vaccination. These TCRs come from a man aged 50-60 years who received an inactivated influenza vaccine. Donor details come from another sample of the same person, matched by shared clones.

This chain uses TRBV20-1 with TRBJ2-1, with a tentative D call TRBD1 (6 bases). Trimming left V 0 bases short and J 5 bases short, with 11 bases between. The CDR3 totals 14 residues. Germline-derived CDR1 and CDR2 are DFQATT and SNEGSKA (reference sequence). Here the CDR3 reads CSARDLQGNNEQFF. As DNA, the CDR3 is TGCAGTGCTAGAGATTTACAGGGTAACAATGAGCAGTTCTTC.

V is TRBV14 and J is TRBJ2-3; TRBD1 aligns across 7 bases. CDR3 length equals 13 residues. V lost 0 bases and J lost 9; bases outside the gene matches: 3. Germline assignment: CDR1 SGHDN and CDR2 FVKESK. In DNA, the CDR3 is TGTGCCAGCAGCCAAGACAGGGGGATCACGCAGTATTTT. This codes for CASSQDRGITQYF.

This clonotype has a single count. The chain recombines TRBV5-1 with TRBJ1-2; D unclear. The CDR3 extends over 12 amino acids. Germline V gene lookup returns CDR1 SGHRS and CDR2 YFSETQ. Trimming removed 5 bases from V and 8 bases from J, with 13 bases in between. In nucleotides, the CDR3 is TGCGCCAGCAGTCTGCTGAGGGAAGGCTACACCTTC. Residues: CASSLLREGYTF. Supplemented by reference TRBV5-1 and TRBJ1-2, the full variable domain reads KAGVTQTPRYLIKTRGQQVTLSCSPISGHRSVSWYQQTPGQGLQFLFEYFSETQRNKGNFPGRFSGRQFSNSRSEMNVSTLELGDSALYLCASSLLREGYTFGSGTRLTVV.

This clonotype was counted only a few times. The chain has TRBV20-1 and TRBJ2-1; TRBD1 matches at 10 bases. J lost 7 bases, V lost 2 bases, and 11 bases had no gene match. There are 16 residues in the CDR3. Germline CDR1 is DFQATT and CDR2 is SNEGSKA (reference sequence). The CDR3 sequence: CSARKTGTGDMNEQFF. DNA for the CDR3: TGCAGTGCTAGAAAAACCGGGACAGGGGATATGAATGAGCAGTTCTTC.

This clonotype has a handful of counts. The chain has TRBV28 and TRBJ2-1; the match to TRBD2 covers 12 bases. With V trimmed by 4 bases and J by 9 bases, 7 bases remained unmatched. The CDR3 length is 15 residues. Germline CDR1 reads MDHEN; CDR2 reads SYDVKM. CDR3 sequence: CASSSGTSGWSEQFF. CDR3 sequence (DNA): TGTGCCAGCAGTTCCGGGACTAGCGGGTGGTCTGAGCAGTTCTTC.

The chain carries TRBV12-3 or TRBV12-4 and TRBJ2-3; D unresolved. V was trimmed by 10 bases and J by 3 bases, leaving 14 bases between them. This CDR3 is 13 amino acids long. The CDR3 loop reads CATLHGRTDTQYF. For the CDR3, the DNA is TGTGCCACCCTCCACGGCAGAACAGATACGCAGTATTTT.

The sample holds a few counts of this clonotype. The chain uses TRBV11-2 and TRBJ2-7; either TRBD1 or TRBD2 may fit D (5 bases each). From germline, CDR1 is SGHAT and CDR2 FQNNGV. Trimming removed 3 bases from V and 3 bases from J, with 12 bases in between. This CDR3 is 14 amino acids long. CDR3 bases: TGTGCCAGCAGCTTCGGTCGGGGCCACTACGAGCAGTACTTC. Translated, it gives CASSFGRGHYEQYF.

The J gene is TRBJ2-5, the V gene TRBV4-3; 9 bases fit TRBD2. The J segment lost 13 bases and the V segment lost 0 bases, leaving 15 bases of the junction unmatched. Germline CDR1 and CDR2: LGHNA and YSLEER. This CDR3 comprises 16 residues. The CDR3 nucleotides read TGCGCCAGCAGCCAAGATATTCTAGCGGGGACCGCTGTGCCGTACTTC. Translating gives CASSQDILAGTAVPYF.

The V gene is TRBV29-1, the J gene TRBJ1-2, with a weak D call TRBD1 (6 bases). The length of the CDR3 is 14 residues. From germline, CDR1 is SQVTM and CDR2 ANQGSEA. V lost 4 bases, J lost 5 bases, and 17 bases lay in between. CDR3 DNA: TGCAGCGTTGGGGTGTACCGACAGGATTATGGCTACACCTTC. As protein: CSVGVYRQDYGYTF. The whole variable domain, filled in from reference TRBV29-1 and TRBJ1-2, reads SAVISQKPSRDICQRGTSLTIQCQVDSQVTMMFWYRQQPGQSLTLIATANQGSEATYESGFVIDKFPISRPNLTFSTLTVSNMSPEDSSIYLCSVGVYRQDYGYTFGSGTRLTVV.

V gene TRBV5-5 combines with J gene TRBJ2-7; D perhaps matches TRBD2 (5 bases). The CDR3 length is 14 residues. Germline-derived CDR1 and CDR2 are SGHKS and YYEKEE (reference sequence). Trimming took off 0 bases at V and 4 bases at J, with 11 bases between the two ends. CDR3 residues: CASSLGGFNYEQYF. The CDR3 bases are TGTGCCAGCAGCTTGGGAGGGTTTAATTACGAGCAGTACTTC.

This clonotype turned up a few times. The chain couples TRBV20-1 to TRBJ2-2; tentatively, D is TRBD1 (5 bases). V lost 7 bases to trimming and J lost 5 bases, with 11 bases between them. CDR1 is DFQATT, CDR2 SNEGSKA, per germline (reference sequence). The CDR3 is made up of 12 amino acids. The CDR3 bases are TGCAGTGTTCCAGGACAAACCGGGGAGCTGTTTTTT. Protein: CSVPGQTGELFF.

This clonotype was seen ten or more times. In DNA form, the CDR3 reads TGTGCCAGCAGCCTCATAGGGACAGGGGGTTACGAGCAGTACTTC. Translated: CASSLIGTGGYEQYF. This sequence joins TRBV7-8 and TRBJ2-7; 11 positions match TRBD1. CDR3 size: 15 residues. The ends lost 5 bases at V and 4 bases at J; junction bases unmatched: 7. Germline lookup yields CDR1 SGHVS and CDR2 FQNEAQ. Using reference TRBV7-8 and TRBJ2-7 for the parts outside the CDR3, the full variable domain is GAGVSQSPRYKVAKRGQDVALRCDPISGHVSLFWYQQALGQGPEFLTYFQNEAQLDKSGLPSDRFFAERPEGSVSTLKIQRTQQEDSAVYLCASSLIGTGGYEQYFGPGTRLTVT.

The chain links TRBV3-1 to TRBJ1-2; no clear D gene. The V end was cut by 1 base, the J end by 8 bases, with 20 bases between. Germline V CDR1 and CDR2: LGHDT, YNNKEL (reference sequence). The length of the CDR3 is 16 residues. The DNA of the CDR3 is TGTGCCAGCAGCCAAGGAGACACCAGTCATAAGTTCGGCTACACCTTC. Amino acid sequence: CASSQGDTSHKFGYTF.

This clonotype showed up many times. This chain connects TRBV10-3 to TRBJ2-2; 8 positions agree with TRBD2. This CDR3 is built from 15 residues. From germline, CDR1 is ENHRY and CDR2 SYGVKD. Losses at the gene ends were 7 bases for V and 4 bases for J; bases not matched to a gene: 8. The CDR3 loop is CAIMNGLASTGELFF. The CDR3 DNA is TGTGCCATCATGAACGGACTAGCTTCCACCGGGGAGCTGTTTTTT.

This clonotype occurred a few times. In DNA, the CDR3 is TGTGCCAGCAGACTAGCGGGAGAGCATGAGCAGTACTTC. Amino acid sequence: CASRLAGEHEQYF. The J gene is TRBJ2-7, the V gene TRBV6-2 or TRBV6-3, with 11 bases that match TRBD2. This CDR3 has 13 amino acids. Germline V gene lookup returns CDR1 MNHEY and CDR2 SVGEGT. The J segment lost 7 bases and the V segment lost 6 bases, leaving 5 bases of the junction unmatched.

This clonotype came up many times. In DNA, the CDR3 is TGTGCCAGCAGCGTAGGGGGCAGGGAAGAGACCCAGTACTTC. Amino acids: CASSVGGREETQYF. This chain connects TRBV9 to TRBJ2-5; tentative D call: TRBD1 (5 bases). The CDR3 runs to 14 residues. Trimming stripped 0 bases from V and 3 bases from J, with 9 bases between. Germline lookup yields CDR1 SGDLS and CDR2 YYNGEE.

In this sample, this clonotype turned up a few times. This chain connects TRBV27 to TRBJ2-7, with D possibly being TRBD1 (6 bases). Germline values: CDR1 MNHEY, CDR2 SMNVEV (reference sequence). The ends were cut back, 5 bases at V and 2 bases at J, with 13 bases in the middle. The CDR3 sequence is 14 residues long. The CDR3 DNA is TGTGCCAGCAGTATGGACAGAACAGCCTACGAGCAGTACTTC. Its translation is CASSMDRTAYEQYF.

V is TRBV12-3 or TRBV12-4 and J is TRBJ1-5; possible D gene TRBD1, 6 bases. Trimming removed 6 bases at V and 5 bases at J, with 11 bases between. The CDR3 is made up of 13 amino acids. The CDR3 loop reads CASRTTGYQPQHF. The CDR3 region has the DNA TGTGCCAGCAGGACAACAGGGTATCAGCCCCAGCATTTT.

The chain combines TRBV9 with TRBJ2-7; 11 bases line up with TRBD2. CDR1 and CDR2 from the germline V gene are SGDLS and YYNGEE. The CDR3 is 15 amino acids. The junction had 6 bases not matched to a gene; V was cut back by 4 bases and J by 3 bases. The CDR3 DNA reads TGTGCCAGCAGCCCGAGGGGGACTAGCGGCTACGAGCAGTACTTC. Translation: CASSPRGTSGYEQYF.

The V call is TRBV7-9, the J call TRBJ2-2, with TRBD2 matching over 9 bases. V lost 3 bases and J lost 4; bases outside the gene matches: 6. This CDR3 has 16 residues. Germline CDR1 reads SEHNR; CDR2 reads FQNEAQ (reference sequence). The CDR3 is CASSFGGLAGTGELFF. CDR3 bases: TGTGCCAGCAGCTTCGGGGGACTAGCAGGCACCGGGGAGCTGTTTTTT.

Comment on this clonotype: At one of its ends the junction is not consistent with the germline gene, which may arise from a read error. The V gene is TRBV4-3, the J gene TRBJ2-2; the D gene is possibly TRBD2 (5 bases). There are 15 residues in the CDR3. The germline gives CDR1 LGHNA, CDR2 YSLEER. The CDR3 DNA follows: TGCGCCAGCAGCCAAGATATGGGTGTCACCGGGGAGCTGTGTTTT. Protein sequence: CASSQDMGVTGELCF.

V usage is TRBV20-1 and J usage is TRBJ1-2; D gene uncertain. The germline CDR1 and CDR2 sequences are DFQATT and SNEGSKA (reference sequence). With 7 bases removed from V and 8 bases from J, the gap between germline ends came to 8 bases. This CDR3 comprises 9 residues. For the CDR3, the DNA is TGCAGTGTTCGAGGGGGCTACACCTTC. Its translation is CSVRGGYTF.

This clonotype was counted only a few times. CDR3 region: CASSPGTSGSIHEQYF. The CDR3 nucleotides are TGCGCCAGCAGCCCCGGGACTAGCGGGAGTATCCACGAGCAGTACTTC. The V call is TRBV5-1, the J call TRBJ2-7, with 14 nucleotides matching TRBD2. The CDR3 is made up of 16 amino acids. Germline CDR1 is SGHRS and CDR2 is YFSETQ. Losses at the gene ends were 4 bases for V and 5 bases for J; bases not matched to a gene: 8. Looking up the rest from reference TRBV5-1 and TRBJ2-7 gives the full variable domain: KAGVTQTPRYLIKTRGQQVTLSCSPISGHRSVSWYQQTPGQGLQFLFEYFSETQRNKGNFPGRFSGRQFSNSRSEMNVSTLELGDSALYLCASSPGTSGSIHEQYFGPGTRLTVT.

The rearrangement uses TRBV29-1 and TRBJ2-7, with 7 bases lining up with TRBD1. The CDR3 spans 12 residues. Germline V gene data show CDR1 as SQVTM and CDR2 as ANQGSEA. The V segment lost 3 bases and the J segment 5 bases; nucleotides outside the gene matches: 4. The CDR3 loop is CSVERGPNEQYF. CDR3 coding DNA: TGCAGCGTTGAGAGGGGGCCCAACGAGCAGTACTTC.

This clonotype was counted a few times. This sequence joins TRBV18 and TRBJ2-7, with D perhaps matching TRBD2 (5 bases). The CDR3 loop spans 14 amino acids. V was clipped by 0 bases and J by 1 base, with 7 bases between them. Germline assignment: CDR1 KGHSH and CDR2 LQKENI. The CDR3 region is CASSPPDSSYEQYF. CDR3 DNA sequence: TGTGCCAGCTCACCACCGGACTCGTCCTACGAGCAGTACTTC.

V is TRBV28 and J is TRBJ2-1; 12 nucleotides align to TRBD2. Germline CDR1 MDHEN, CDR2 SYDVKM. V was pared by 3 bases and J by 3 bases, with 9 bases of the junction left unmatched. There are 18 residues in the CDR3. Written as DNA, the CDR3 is TGTGCCAGCAGTTTCCGACTAGCGGGAGATGGGTACTACAATGAGCAGTTCTTC. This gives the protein CASSFRLAGDGYYNEQFF.

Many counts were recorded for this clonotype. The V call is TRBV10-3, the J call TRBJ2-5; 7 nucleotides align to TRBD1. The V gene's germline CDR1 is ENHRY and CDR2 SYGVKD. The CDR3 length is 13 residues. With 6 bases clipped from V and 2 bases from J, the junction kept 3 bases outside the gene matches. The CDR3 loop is CAISPGQQETQYF. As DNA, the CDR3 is TGTGCCATCAGCCCGGGACAGCAAGAGACCCAGTACTTC.

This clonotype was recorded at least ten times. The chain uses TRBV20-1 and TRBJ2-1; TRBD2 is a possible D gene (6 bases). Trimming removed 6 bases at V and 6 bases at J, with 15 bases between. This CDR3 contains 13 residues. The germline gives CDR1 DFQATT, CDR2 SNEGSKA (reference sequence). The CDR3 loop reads CSATLAEPNEQFF. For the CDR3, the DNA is TGCAGTGCCACTTTAGCGGAACCCAATGAGCAGTTCTTC.

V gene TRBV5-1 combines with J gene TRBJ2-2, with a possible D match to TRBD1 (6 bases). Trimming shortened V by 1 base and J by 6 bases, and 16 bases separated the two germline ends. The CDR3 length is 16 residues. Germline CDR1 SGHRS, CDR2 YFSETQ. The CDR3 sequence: CASSLRTGILPGELFF. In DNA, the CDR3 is TGCGCCAGCAGCTTGAGAACAGGGATCCTTCCCGGGGAGCTGTTTTTT.

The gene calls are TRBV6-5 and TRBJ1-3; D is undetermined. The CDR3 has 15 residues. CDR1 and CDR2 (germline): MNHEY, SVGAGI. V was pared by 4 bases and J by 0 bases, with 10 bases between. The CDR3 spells CASSSREPSGNTIYF. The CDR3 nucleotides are TGTGCCAGCAGTTCCCGGGAGCCCTCTGGAAACACCATATATTTT.

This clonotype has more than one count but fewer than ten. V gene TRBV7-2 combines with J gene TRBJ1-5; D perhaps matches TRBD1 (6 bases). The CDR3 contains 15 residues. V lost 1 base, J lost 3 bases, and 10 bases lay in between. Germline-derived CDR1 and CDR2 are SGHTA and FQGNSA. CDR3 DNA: TGTGCCAGCAGCTTAGTGACAGGCGCCAATCAGCCCCAGCATTTT. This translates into CASSLVTGANQPQHF.

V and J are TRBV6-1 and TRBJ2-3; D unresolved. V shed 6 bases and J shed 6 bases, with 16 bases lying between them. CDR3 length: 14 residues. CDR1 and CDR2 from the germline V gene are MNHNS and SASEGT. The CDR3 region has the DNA TGTGCCAGCAGCCCAGCAGCGCCGTCGGATACGCAGTATTTT. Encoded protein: CASSPAAPSDTQYF.